Presented here are 7 T cell receptor beta chains from one specimen sequenced in a study of T cell clonality in common variable immunodeficiency. General study points: In common variable immunodeficiency, TCR beta chains reportedly carried fewer deletions and N-nucleotide insertions.

Sequencing used immunoSEQ multiplex PCR; TCRdb keeps in-frame clones, though not all of them. The record shows about 26,000 clones for this sample, with no singletons present. These TCRs' antigens remain unknown. Sequenced sample: peripheral blood mononuclear cells. Receptor source: a human donor with common variable immunodeficiency.

There are many counts of this clone. The sequence runs out 3 residues before the end of the CDR3; the remainder is reconstructed from the germline J gene. V gene TRBV5-1 combines with J gene TRBJ2-3; unclear D gene. Germline-derived CDR1 and CDR2 are SGHRS and YFSETQ. With 6 bases removed from V and 0 bases from J, the gap between germline ends came to 14 bases. The CDR3 is 15 amino acids. The sequenced part of the CDR3 DNA is TGCGCCAGCACCTTAGGCGGAATAAGCACAGATACG. Amino acid sequence: CASTLGGISTDT. The whole CDR3 sequence is CASTLGGISTDTQYF.

This clone was found many times. The sequenced fragment ends 3 residues before the CDR3 boundary, so the rest is inferred from the germline J gene. The gene calls are TRBV7-2 and TRBJ2-1, with D tentatively TRBD2 (6 bases). Trimming pared 5 bases from V and 4 bases from J, leaving 15 bases between. CDR3 size: 15 residues. Looked up from germline, CDR1 is SGHTA and CDR2 is FQGNSA. The covered CDR3 bases are TGTGCCAGCAGCCCCTACGGGAGCGGGTACAATGAG. This sequence encodes CASSPYGSGYNE. The complete CDR3 sequence is CASSPYGSGYNEQFF.

Ten or more counts support this clone. Read data end 3 residues before the CDR3 end; the end is taken from the germline J gene. The V and J genes are TRBV20-1 and TRBJ2-5, with 13 bases identical to TRBD2. Trimming cost V 6 bases and J 2 bases; bases outside gene matches: 9. Germline CDR1 is DFQATT and CDR2 is SNEGSKA (reference sequence). The CDR3 consists of 16 residues. CDR3 residues: CSARTSGGSRQETQYF. CDR3 DNA, as far as it was read: TGCAGTGCCAGGACTAGCGGGGGTAGTCGTCAAGAGACC.

With regard to this clone: Read coverage stops 3 residues before the CDR3 terminus; the germline J gene supplies the remainder. The chain has TRBV5-1 and TRBJ2-5; TRBD1 matches 10 bases. The CDR3 covers 14 residues. Germline V gene sequence: CDR1 SGHRS, CDR2 YFSETQ. The V gene end was trimmed by 4 bases and the J gene end by 6 bases; junction bases not matched to a gene: 6. The CDR3 protein is CASSTTGGVKTQYF. The CDR3 DNA, read in part, is TGCGCCAGCAGCACGACAGGGGGCGTAAAGACC. Variable domain in full (rest from reference TRBV5-1 and TRBJ2-5): KAGVTQTPRYLIKTRGQQVTLSCSPISGHRSVSWYQQTPGQGLQFLFEYFSETQRNKGNFPGRFSGRQFSNSRSEMNVSTLELGDSALYLCASSTTGGVKTQYFGPGTRLLVL.

Many counts were recorded for this clone. The read gets to within 3 residues of the CDR3 end, and the germline J gene fills in the rest. The chain joins TRBV7-2 to TRBJ1-3; D remains ambiguous. V was trimmed by 8 bases and J by 1 base, leaving 12 bases between them. The CDR3 is 14 residues long. Germline loops: CDR1 SGHTA, CDR2 FQGNSA. The part of the CDR3 DNA that was read is TGTGCCAGCGGTAATCCTAATTCTGGAAACACC. The encoded protein is CASGNPNSGNT. In full, the CDR3 reads CASGNPNSGNTIYF.

In this sample, this clone turned up a few times. The read falls 3 residues short of the CDR3 end, and the missing part is taken from the germline J gene. The sample carries other DNA sequences with the same CDR3. The V call is TRBV11-2, the J call TRBJ2-7, with D perhaps matching TRBD1 (5 bases). This CDR3 comprises 13 residues. Trimming pared 5 bases from V and 0 bases from J, leaving 8 bases between. Germline CDR1 is SGHAT and CDR2 is FQNNGV. CDR3: CASSRGNSYEQYF. Incomplete CDR3 DNA: TGTGCCAGCAGCAGGGGAAACTCCTACGAG. The full variable domain, in which reference TRBV11-2 and TRBJ2-7 provide the parts outside the CDR3, is EAGVAQSPRYKIIEKRQSVAFWCNPISGHATLYWYQQILGQGPKLLIQFQNNGVVDDSQLPKDRFSAERLKGVDSTLKIQPAKLEDSAVYLCASSRGNSYEQYFGPGTRLTVT.

At least ten counts were recorded for this clone. Read data end 3 residues before the CDR3 end; the end is taken from the germline J gene. The chain carries TRBV6-2 or TRBV6-3 and TRBJ2-7, with a tentative D call TRBD2 (6 bases). Trimming removed 7 bases from V and 0 bases from J, with 16 bases in between. CDR1 is MNHEY and CDR2 is SVGEGT in the germline V gene. The CDR3 runs to 15 residues. CDR3 residues: CASTRVAESSYEQYF. The CDR3 DNA, read in part, is TGTGCCAGCACTCGGGTAGCGGAAAGCTCCTACGAG.